This T cell receptor beta chain comes out of a study of T cell repertoires in cytomegalovirus infection. TCRdb independently ran MiXCR on the reads; one entry per CDR3 protein. The sample holds 560,000 or so distinct CDR3 sequences, approximately 15% seen once. CDR3 length equals 17 residues. The V and J ends lost 0 bases and 4 bases respectively, with 19 bases between them. CDR1 is KGHSH, CDR2 LQKENI, per germline. The V and J genes are TRBV18 and TRBJ2-7; D call uncertain. The material sequenced was CD8+ T cells from PBMCs. The clonotype was recovered from a human donor in good health (CMV status not recorded). Some clones in this sample may be carry-over from other donors' samples. CDR3 sequence: CASSPPTEIGGKYEQYF. As DNA, the CDR3 is TGTGCCAGCTCACCACCGACGGAGATAGGTGGCAAGTACGAGCAGTACTTC.